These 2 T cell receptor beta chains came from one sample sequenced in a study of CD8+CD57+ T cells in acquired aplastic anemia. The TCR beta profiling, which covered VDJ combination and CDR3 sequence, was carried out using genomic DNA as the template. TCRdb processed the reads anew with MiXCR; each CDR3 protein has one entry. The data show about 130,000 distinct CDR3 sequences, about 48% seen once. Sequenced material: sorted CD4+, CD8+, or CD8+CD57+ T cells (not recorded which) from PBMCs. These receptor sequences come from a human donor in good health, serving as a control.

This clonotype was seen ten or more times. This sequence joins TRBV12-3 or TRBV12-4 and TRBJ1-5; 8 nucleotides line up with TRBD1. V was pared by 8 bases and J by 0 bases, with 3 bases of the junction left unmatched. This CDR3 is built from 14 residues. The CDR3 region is CASSGTGSNQPQHF. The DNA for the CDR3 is TGTGCCAGCTCTGGGACAGGTAGCAATCAGCCCCAGCATTTT.

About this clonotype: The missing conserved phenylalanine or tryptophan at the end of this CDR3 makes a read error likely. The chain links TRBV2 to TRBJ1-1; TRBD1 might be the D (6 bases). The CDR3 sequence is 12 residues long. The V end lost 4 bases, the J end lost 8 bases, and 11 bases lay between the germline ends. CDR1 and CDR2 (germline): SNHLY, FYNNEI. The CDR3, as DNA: TGTGCCAGCAGTGGGACAGCATCCGAAGCTTTCCTT. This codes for CASSGTASEAFL.